These 27 T cell receptor beta chains were all obtained from the same sample, sequenced in a study of patients and donors after allogeneic stem cell transplantation. TCRdb reanalysed the RT-PCR reads using MiXCR and keeps one entry per CDR3 protein. The profile covers approximately 140,000 distinct CDR3 sequences, with about 40% appearing a single time and 40% to 55% taken by the ten largest. Sequenced sample: blood, either unsorted or a sorted T cell fraction (not recorded which). The receptor set was obtained from a human donor who was either an allogeneic HSCT recipient or a stem cell or donor lymphocyte infusion donor (not recorded which). It is not recorded whose cells these are; they may come from a transplant donor.

The chain is built from TRBV5-5 and TRBJ1-3; the D is unclear. The germline V gene has CDR1 SGHKS and CDR2 YYEKEE (reference sequence). The CDR3 has 16 amino acids. Trimming took off 1 base at V and 0 bases at J, with 11 bases between the two ends. Here the CDR3 reads CASSLYPVLSGNTIYF. CDR3 DNA sequence: TGTGCCAGCAGCTTGTATCCAGTGCTCTCTGGAAACACCATATATTTT.

This clonotype was seen a few times. The V gene is TRBV7-3, the J gene TRBJ2-3; possibly TRBD1 or TRBD2 for D (5 bases each). The germline gives CDR1 SGHTA, CDR2 FQGTGA. CDR3 length: 13 amino acids. Trimming shortened V by 4 bases and J by 1 base, and 6 bases separated the two germline ends. This CDR3 is CASSWDGTDTQYF. The CDR3 nucleotides are TGTGCCAGCAGCTGGGACGGCACAGATACGCAGTATTTT.

The V call is TRBV12-3 or TRBV12-4, the J call TRBJ2-7, with D uncertain. Deletions cut 1 base from V and 4 bases from J, with 5 bases between. The CDR3 has 12 residues. CDR3 coding DNA: TGTGCCAGCAGTTTAGGTGCATACGAGCAGTACGTC. Translated: CASSLGAYEQYV.

This sequence joins TRBV10-3 and TRBJ1-1; D uncertain. The CDR3 has 14 amino acids. The ends were cut back, 5 bases at V and 3 bases at J, with 13 bases in the middle. Germline values: CDR1 ENHRY, CDR2 SYGVKD. CDR3 residues: CAISYDMSDTEAFF. In DNA form, the CDR3 reads TGTGCCATCAGTTACGACATGTCGGACACTGAAGCTTTCTTT.

The CDR3 loop reads CATIENYGYTF. In DNA form, the CDR3 reads TGTGCCACCATAGAAAACTATGGCTACACCTTC. The V call is TRBV6-2 or TRBV6-3, the J call TRBJ1-2, with no clear D. Germline lookup yields CDR1 MNHEY and CDR2 SVGEGT. Trimming took 10 bases from V and 2 from J, leaving 8 bases between them. The CDR3 sequence is 11 residues long.

This sequence joins TRBV6-5 and TRBJ1-1; 7 bases are a match to TRBD1. Germline-derived CDR1 and CDR2 are MNHEY and SVGAGI. This CDR3 is built from 13 residues. Trimming took 6 bases from V and 5 from J; bases not matched to a gene: 6. The CDR3 reads CASRQQGRTEAFF. The CDR3 region has the DNA TGTGCCAGCAGGCAACAGGGGAGAACTGAAGCTTTCTTT.

The V call is TRBV10-2, the J call TRBJ2-5; TRBD2 agrees at 8 bases. The ends lost 3 bases at V and 4 bases at J; junction bases unmatched: 16. There are 18 residues in the CDR3. CDR1 and CDR2 from the germline V gene are WSHSY and SAAADI. CDR3 protein: CASSDRASGSPEGETQYF. CDR3 nucleotides: TGCGCCAGCAGTGATCGTGCTAGCGGGTCGCCGGAAGGAGAGACCCAGTACTTC.

CDR3 bases: TGTGCCAGCAGTTTAGTGGGGGACGGAAATCAGCCCCAGCATTTT. Its translation is CASSLVGDGNQPQHF. The chain employs TRBV27 and TRBJ1-5; possibly TRBD1 for D (5 bases). This CDR3 region has 15 residues. Germline CDR1 and CDR2: MNHEY and SMNVEV (reference sequence). V was clipped by 2 bases and J by 4 bases, with 12 bases between them.

In this sample, this clonotype turned up a few times. The chain couples TRBV6-5 to TRBJ1-1, with D possibly being TRBD1 (5 bases). The CDR3 totals 15 residues. CDR1 is MNHEY, CDR2 SVGAGI, per germline. Trimming cost V 5 bases and J 1 base, with 14 bases left between them. Written as DNA, the CDR3 is TGTGCCAGCAGTAGCCAACAGGTACAGAACACTGAAGCTTTCTTT. Translated: CASSSQQVQNTEAFF.

The chain combines TRBV7-8 with TRBJ1-1; D unclear. CDR3 length: 16 amino acids. Trimming removed 3 bases at V and 2 bases at J, with 16 bases between. Germline assignment: CDR1 SGHVS and CDR2 FQNEAQ. In DNA, the CDR3 is TGTGCCAGCAGCTTGCAATCCGCTTACCTAAACACTGAAGCTTTCTTT. Amino acid sequence: CASSLQSAYLNTEAFF.

This clonotype appeared once. The V call is TRBV18, the J call TRBJ2-7, with D maybe TRBD1 (6 bases). This CDR3 contains 13 residues. The germline V gene has CDR1 KGHSH and CDR2 LQKENI. V dropped 3 bases and J dropped 3 bases, with 9 bases sitting between them. CDR3 loop: CASSPDRYYEQYF. The CDR3 nucleotides are TGTGCCAGCTCACCGGACAGATACTACGAGCAGTACTTC.

This sequence joins TRBV7-9 and TRBJ1-2, with a possible D match to TRBD1 (6 bases). V shed 5 bases and J shed 4 bases, with 11 bases lying between them. The CDR3 length is 13 residues. Germline V gene data show CDR1 as SEHNR and CDR2 as FQNEAQ (reference sequence). The CDR3 here is CASSNRVGYGYTF. CDR3 sequence (DNA): TGTGCCAGCAGCAACAGGGTGGGCTATGGCTACACCTTC.

V is TRBV20-1 and J is TRBJ2-3; D remains ambiguous. Trimming took off 1 base at V and 2 bases at J, with 7 bases between the two ends. This CDR3 is 13 amino acids long. The germline V gene encodes CDR1 DFQATT and CDR2 SNEGSKA (reference sequence). This chain's CDR3 is CSARVDVTDTQYF. In nucleotides, the CDR3 is TGCAGTGCTAGAGTTGATGTCACAGATACGCAGTATTTT.

This clonotype was picked up a small number of times. The chain uses TRBV20-1 and TRBJ1-5; D gene ambiguous. CDR3 length: 10 residues. V shed 3 bases and J shed 7 bases, with 4 bases lying between them. Germline V gene sequence: CDR1 DFQATT, CDR2 SNEGSKA (reference sequence). CDR3 residues: CSASSQPQHF. The DNA of the CDR3 is TGCAGTGCTAGTTCCCAGCCCCAGCATTTT.

This rearrangement joins TRBV29-1 to TRBJ1-4; D is possibly TRBD1 (6 bases). CDR3 size: 13 residues. V lost 7 bases and J lost 3, with 12 bases in between. The germline V gene has CDR1 SQVTM and CDR2 ANQGSEA. The CDR3 loop reads CSAGEVANEKLFF. The CDR3 nucleotides read TGCAGCGCAGGGGAGGTTGCTAATGAAAAACTGTTTTTT.

This clonotype was counted between two and nine times. J is TRBJ2-3 and V is TRBV12-3 or TRBV12-4, with D possibly matching TRBD1 (5 bases). This CDR3 spans 13 amino acids. V dropped 6 bases and J dropped 4 bases, with 11 bases sitting between them. This CDR3 reads CASSPGIPDTQYF. The DNA of the CDR3 is TGTGCCAGCAGCCCAGGGATTCCAGATACGCAGTATTTT.

This clonotype was observed a few times. CDR3 loop: CASSSNLGLYRGNTIYF. CDR3 coding DNA: TGTGCCAGCAGCTCCAACCTCGGCCTCTATCGGGGAAACACCATATATTTT. The rearrangement links TRBV7-9 to TRBJ1-3; the D is unclear. The V gene lost 4 bases and the J gene lost 4 bases, with 20 bases spanning the gap. This CDR3 region has 17 residues. The germline gives CDR1 SEHNR, CDR2 FQNEAQ (reference sequence). The entire variable domain, with the rest obtained from reference TRBV7-9 and TRBJ1-3, is as follows: DTGVSQNPRHKITKRGQNVTFRCDPISEHNRLYWYRQTLGQGPEFLTYFQNEAQLEKSRLLSDRFSAERPKGSFSTLEIQRTEQGDSAMYLCASSSNLGLYRGNTIYFGEGSWLTVV.

The chain joins TRBV6-6 to TRBJ1-1; D possibly corresponds to TRBD1 (6 bases). V lost 5 bases and J 5 bases, leaving 9 bases between the germline ends. The CDR3 loop spans 12 amino acids. CDR1 MNHNY and CDR2 SVGAGI come from the germline V gene (reference sequence). CDR3 residues: CASSATGTEAFF. Here the CDR3 DNA reads TGTGCCAGCAGTGCAACAGGGACTGAAGCTTTCTTT.

This chain joins TRBV29-1 and TRBJ1-2; no definite D call. Germline V gene data show CDR1 as SQVTM and CDR2 as ANQGSEA. V lost 0 bases, J lost 4 bases, and 6 bases lay in between. The CDR3 length is 12 residues. The CDR3 is CSVEDRIYGYTF. The CDR3 nucleotides read TGCAGCGTTGAAGATCGTATCTATGGCTACACCTTC.

This clonotype was found a few times. V and J are TRBV20-1 and TRBJ1-1, with D unclear. The CDR3 spans 12 residues. The germline V gene encodes CDR1 DFQATT and CDR2 SNEGSKA (reference sequence). V was clipped by 5 bases and J by 1 base, with 8 bases between them. The CDR3 region has the DNA TGCAGTGCTGAACAGCCGAACACTGAAGCTTTCTTT. This gives the protein CSAEQPNTEAFF.

V is TRBV12-3 or TRBV12-4 and J is TRBJ1-1; possibly TRBD1 for D (5 bases). V gave up 4 bases and J gave up 1 base, with 16 bases separating them. This CDR3 comprises 16 residues. CDR3 nucleotides: TGTGCCAGCAGTTCGTGGGGCGCCCGGGGGAACACTGAAGCTTTCTTT. Translating it yields CASSSWGARGNTEAFF.

The chain combines TRBV27 with TRBJ1-1; D unresolved. CDR1 and CDR2 from the germline V gene are MNHEY and SMNVEV (reference sequence). The germline V and J ends were trimmed by 7 bases and 2 bases, with 14 bases remaining between them. This CDR3 has 14 residues. CDR3 bases: TGTGCCAGCACCTCTTTAGGGCGAAACACTGAAGCTTTCTTT. It encodes CASTSLGRNTEAFF.

This clonotype was recorded only once. The chain recombines TRBV7-2 with TRBJ1-5; TRBD1 is a possible D gene (6 bases). Germline CDR1 and CDR2: SGHTA and FQGNSA. This CDR3 is built from 13 residues. Between the trimmed V and J ends, which lost 7 bases and 3 bases, there was a span of 10 bases. CDR3 sequence: CASKDRDNQPQHF. The CDR3 nucleotides are TGTGCCAGCAAGGACAGAGACAATCAGCCCCAGCATTTT.

The gene calls are TRBV12-3 or TRBV12-4 and TRBJ1-5, with TRBD1 identical over 7 bases. V dropped 10 bases and J dropped 3; count of bases not matched to a gene: 6. The CDR3 has 13 amino acids. The CDR3 DNA is TGTGCCACCCGCAGGGGGGCCAATCAGCCCCAGCATTTT. Amino acids: CATRRGANQPQHF.

This clonotype was seen a handful of times. This chain links TRBV5-1 with TRBJ2-2; D is unclear. Germline CDR1 is SGHRS and CDR2 is YFSETQ. V shed 4 bases and J shed 3 bases, with 4 bases lying between them. The CDR3 spans 12 residues. The CDR3 bases are TGCGCCAGCAGCGGAGACACCGGGGAGCTGTTTTTT. Protein sequence: CASSGDTGELFF. Variable domain in full (rest from reference TRBV5-1 and TRBJ2-2): KAGVTQTPRYLIKTRGQQVTLSCSPISGHRSVSWYQQTPGQGLQFLFEYFSETQRNKGNFPGRFSGRQFSNSRSEMNVSTLELGDSALYLCASSGDTGELFFGEGSRLTVL.

The chain joins TRBV12-3 or TRBV12-4 to TRBJ1-3, with TRBD1 matching over 8 bases. The CDR3 is made up of 15 amino acids. Germline trimming cut 5 bases from V and 2 bases from J; bases unmatched to any gene: 5. The CDR3 spells CASSIRTGTGNTIYF. CDR3 coding DNA: TGTGCCAGCAGTATACGGACAGGGACTGGAAACACCATATATTTT.

The gene calls are TRBV9 and TRBJ1-1; D call uncertain. The length of the CDR3 is 13 residues. CDR1 and CDR2 (germline): SGDLS, YYNGEE. Trimming cost V 4 bases and J 5 bases, with 12 bases left between them. In DNA, the CDR3 is TGTGCCAGCAGCCCCTTTTTAGAAACTGAAGCTTTCTTT. Its translation is CASSPFLETEAFF.